These 19 T cell receptor beta chains came from one sample sequenced in a study (dated by TCRdb to between 2014 and 2017). Receptor amplification or capture employed 5' RACE. The instrument was an Illumina MiSeq. TCRdb cleaned the public reads at Q25 with fastp, built clones with MiXCR and kept in-frame beta chains. Duplicate CDR3 protein sequences are folded into a single record with the most common DNA and genes. This sample lists some 37,000 distinct CDR3 sequences; 15% to 20% were detected once. About 2.8% of the sample goes to the ten largest clones. Specimen: naive CD4+ T cells sorted from a lymph node. Interpreted using the paper, the cell subset or site label stands for: naive CD4+ T cells, CD4+CD45RA+CD25-. Receptors were obtained from a female donor with breast cancer.

Of note for this clonotype: This may be a read error, as it is one base from a much larger clone. This chain connects TRBV29-1 to TRBJ2-3; no reliable D call. Germline V lookup: CDR1 SQVTM, CDR2 ANQGSEA. Trimming left V 3 bases short and J 0 bases short, with 16 bases between. CDR3 length: 16 residues. For the CDR3, the DNA is TGCAGCGTTGATGGTCTGGCGGAGTCTAGCACAGATACGCAGTATTTT. Its translation: CSVDGLAESSTDTQYF.

This clonotype was recorded a few times. The chain joins TRBV20-1 to TRBJ2-3; 8 nucleotides match TRBD1. The CDR3 extends over 13 amino acids. The germline CDR1 and CDR2 sequences are DFQATT and SNEGSKA (reference sequence). Germline trimming cut 6 bases from V and 4 bases from J; bases unmatched to any gene: 6. CDR3 nucleotide sequence: TGCAGTGCAAGGGACAGGCACTCAGATACGCAGTATTTT. Translating gives CSARDRHSDTQYF.

CDR3: CASGGAETQYF. In nucleotides, the CDR3 is TGTGCCAGCGGTGGGGCGGAGACCCAGTACTTC. The chain recombines TRBV6-6 with TRBJ2-5; a possible D gene is TRBD1 (5 bases). The germline CDR1 and CDR2 sequences are MNHNY and SVGAGI (reference sequence). Trimming pared 8 bases from V and 5 bases from J, leaving 9 bases between. The CDR3 is made up of 11 amino acids.

This clonotype was counted a few times. In this CDR3 the conserved last residue, phenylalanine or tryptophan, is missing, so a read error is likely. The chain joins TRBV7-9 to TRBJ1-1, with D possibly TRBD1 on 5 matching bases. The germline CDR1 and CDR2 sequences are SEHNR and FQNEAQ (reference sequence). V lost 3 bases to trimming and J lost 5 bases, with 10 bases between them. The CDR3 sequence is 13 residues long. The CDR3 here is CASSFREGTEAFL. DNA of the CDR3: TGTGCCAGCAGCTTCAGGGAGGGGACTGAAGCTTTCCTT.

As concerns this clonotype: One end of the junction is discordant with germline, which a read error may explain. This chain connects TRBV5-1 to TRBJ2-1; 7 nucleotides match TRBD2. This CDR3 has 16 residues. CDR1 is SGHRS and CDR2 is YFSETQ in the germline V gene. Here the CDR3 reads CASQPDGGGSYNEQCF. In DNA, the CDR3 is TGCGCCAGCCAGCCTGATGGGGGAGGGTCCTACAATGAGCAGTGCTTC.

For this clonotype: Possible read error: a much larger clone is one base away. The chain links TRBV4-3 to TRBJ2-5, with 7 positions matching TRBD1. This CDR3 is built from 13 residues. Germline values: CDR1 LGHNA, CDR2 YSLEER. The CDR3: CASGQDRGQTQYF. In DNA form, the CDR3 reads TGCGCCAGCGGCCAAGATAGGGGGCAGACCCAGTACTTC.

This clonotype has at least ten counts. The chain combines TRBV24-1 with TRBJ2-1, with D unresolved. V gave up 4 bases and J gave up 7 bases, with 10 bases separating them. This CDR3 contains 13 residues. Per the germline V gene, CDR1 is KGHDR and CDR2 is SFDVKD. This CDR3 is CATSEGSLNEQFF. CDR3 nucleotides: TGTGCCACCAGTGAAGGTAGTTTGAATGAGCAGTTCTTC.

For this clonotype: A clone one base away is much larger, so this may be a read error. The rearrangement uses TRBV6-5 and TRBJ2-5; a weak D match, TRBD2 (6 bases). Germline lookup yields CDR1 MNHEY and CDR2 SVGAGI. The CDR3 has 15 residues. The CDR3 DNA follows: TGTGCCAGCAGACGATCCCCCGGGACTGGATACACCCGGTACTTC. This codes for CASRRSPGTGYTRYF.

This clonotype was found a few times. The chain links TRBV5-1 to TRBJ2-5; the D gene is possibly TRBD1 (6 bases). V was pared by 5 bases and J by 4 bases, with 24 bases between. The CDR3 has 17 residues. Germline CDR1 is SGHRS and CDR2 is YFSETQ. The chain's CDR3 is CASSNPSDSKGGETQYF. For the CDR3, the DNA is TGCGCCAGCAGTAATCCCTCGGACAGTAAAGGGGGAGAGACCCAGTACTTC.

There are a few counts of this clonotype. V usage is TRBV7-8 and J usage is TRBJ1-1, with a possible D match to TRBD1 (6 bases). V lost 5 bases to trimming and J lost 3 bases, with 19 bases between them. The CDR3 is made up of 16 amino acids. CDR1 and CDR2 from the germline V gene are SGHVS and FQNEAQ. Written as DNA, the CDR3 is TGTGCCAGCAGCGTAAATCAACAGGGACTCGACACTGAAGCTTTCTTT. This encodes CASSVNQQGLDTEAFF. The full variable domain, rest sourced from reference TRBV7-8 and TRBJ1-1, is GAGVSQSPRYKVAKRGQDVALRCDPISGHVSLFWYQQALGQGPEFLTYFQNEAQLDKSGLPSDRFFAERPEGSVSTLKIQRTQQEDSAVYLCASSVNQQGLDTEAFFGQGTRLTVV.

The J gene is TRBJ2-1, the V gene TRBV13; 8 nucleotides agree with TRBD2. Trimming at V came to 8 bases and at J to 2 bases, leaving 11 bases not matched to a gene. The length of the CDR3 is 16 residues. Looked up from germline, CDR1 is PRHDT and CDR2 is FYEKMQ (reference sequence). The CDR3 here is CASDWFRAGAYNEQFF. The CDR3 DNA follows: TGTGCCAGCGACTGGTTCCGAGCGGGGGCCTACAATGAGCAGTTCTTC.

This clonotype has more than one count but fewer than ten. The chain is built from TRBV6-5 and TRBJ2-6, with a tentative D call TRBD1 (6 bases). Germline CDR1 MNHEY, CDR2 SVGAGI. The CDR3 has 16 residues. Trimming cost V 6 bases and J 2 bases, with 14 bases left between them. The CDR3 loop is CASRPAGAAGANVLTF. The CDR3 DNA is TGTGCCAGCAGACCCGCAGGGGCGGCTGGGGCCAACGTCCTGACTTTC.

With regard to this clonotype: A read error may explain this, as a much larger clone is one base away. The chain couples TRBV7-3 to TRBJ2-1; 8 bases agree with TRBD2. The germline V gene has CDR1 SGHTA and CDR2 FQGTGA. This CDR3 contains 16 residues. The CDR3 protein is CAGSLSSGTQKEGKFF. The CDR3 DNA is TGTGCCGGCAGCCTTAGTAGCGGGACCCAAAAGGAGGGGAAGTTCTTC.

This clonotype was seen ten or more times. The chain combines TRBV10-2 with TRBJ1-1; D is ambiguous. V dropped 8 bases and J dropped 0 bases, with 19 bases sitting between them. Germline CDR1 and CDR2: WSHSY and SAAADI. This CDR3 spans 16 amino acids. CDR3 amino acids: CASRGATSPMNTEAFF. The DNA of the CDR3 is TGCGCCAGCCGCGGAGCAACGTCTCCGATGAACACTGAAGCTTTCTTT.

The gene calls are TRBV24-1 and TRBJ2-5; D is possibly TRBD1 (6 bases). CDR3 length: 16 residues. Germline assignment: CDR1 KGHDR and CDR2 SFDVKD. V was trimmed by 3 bases and J by 4 bases, leaving 17 bases between them. The CDR3 is CATSDPGAIGRETQYF. DNA of the CDR3: TGTGCCACCAGTGATCCAGGGGCTATAGGGCGAGAGACCCAGTACTTC.

This clonotype has ten or more counts. V gene TRBV29-1 combines with J gene TRBJ1-2; 7 bases are shared with TRBD1. CDR1 SQVTM and CDR2 ANQGSEA come from the germline V gene. The CDR3 runs 13 residues. With V trimmed by 7 bases and J by 0 bases, 5 bases remained unmatched. The CDR3 sequence: CSGRQGPNYGYTF. Written as DNA, the CDR3 is TGCAGCGGTCGACAGGGACCTAACTATGGCTACACCTTC.

This clonotype was counted a few times. The rearrangement joins TRBV2 to TRBJ2-2; 7 bases are a match to TRBD1. Trimming removed 6 bases from V and 1 base from J; junction bases left unmatched: 17. The CDR3 is 19 residues long. Germline CDR1 SNHLY, CDR2 FYNNEI. Here the CDR3 reads CASSLVLGQWGMNTGELFF. The DNA of the CDR3 is TGTGCCAGCAGCCTGGTCCTGGGACAGTGGGGAATGAACACCGGGGAGCTGTTTTTT.

This clonotype was counted a few times. The chain uses TRBV25-1 and TRBJ1-6; D gene unclear. V lost 6 bases to trimming and J lost 7 bases, with 13 bases between them. CDR1 is MGHDK, CDR2 SYGVNS, per germline. This CDR3 spans 14 amino acids. The CDR3 loop is CASRVTGPNSPLHF. Here the CDR3 DNA reads TGTGCCAGCAGGGTAACCGGGCCGAATTCACCCCTCCACTTT.

Sample share makes this clonotype medium-sized (0.01 to 0.1%). The rearrangement links TRBV12-3 or TRBV12-4 to TRBJ1-2; no firm D call. CDR3 length: 13 residues. V gave up 8 bases and J gave up 0 bases, with 10 bases separating them. CDR3 sequence (DNA): TGTGCCAGCTTTGGCACCACTAACTATGGCTACACCTTC. Translating it yields CASFGTTNYGYTF.